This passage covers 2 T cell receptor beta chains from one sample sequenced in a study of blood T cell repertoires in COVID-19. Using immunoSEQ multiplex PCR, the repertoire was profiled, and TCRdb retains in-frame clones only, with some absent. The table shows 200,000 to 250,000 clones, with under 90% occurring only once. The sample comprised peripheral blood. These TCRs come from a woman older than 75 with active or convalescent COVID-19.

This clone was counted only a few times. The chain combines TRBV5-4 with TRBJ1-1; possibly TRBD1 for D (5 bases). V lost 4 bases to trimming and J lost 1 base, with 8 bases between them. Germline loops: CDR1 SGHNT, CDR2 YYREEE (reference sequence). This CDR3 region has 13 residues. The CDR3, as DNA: TGTGCCAGCAGCCGAGACAGGAACACTGAAGCTTTCTTT. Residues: CASSRDRNTEAFF. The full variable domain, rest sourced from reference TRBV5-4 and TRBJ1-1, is ETGVTQSPTHLIKTRGQQVTLRCSSQSGHNTVSWYQQALGQGPQFIFQYYREEENGRGNFPPRFSGLQFPNYSSELNVNALELDDSALYLCASSRDRNTEAFFGQGTRLTVV.

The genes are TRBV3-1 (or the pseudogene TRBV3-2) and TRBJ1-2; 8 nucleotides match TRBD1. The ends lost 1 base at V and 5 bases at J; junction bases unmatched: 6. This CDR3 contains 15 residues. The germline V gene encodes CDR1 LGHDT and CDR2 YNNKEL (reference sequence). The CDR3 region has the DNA TGTGCCAGCAGCCAAGCCGGGACAGGATTTTATGGCTACACCTTC. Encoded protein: CASSQAGTGFYGYTF.